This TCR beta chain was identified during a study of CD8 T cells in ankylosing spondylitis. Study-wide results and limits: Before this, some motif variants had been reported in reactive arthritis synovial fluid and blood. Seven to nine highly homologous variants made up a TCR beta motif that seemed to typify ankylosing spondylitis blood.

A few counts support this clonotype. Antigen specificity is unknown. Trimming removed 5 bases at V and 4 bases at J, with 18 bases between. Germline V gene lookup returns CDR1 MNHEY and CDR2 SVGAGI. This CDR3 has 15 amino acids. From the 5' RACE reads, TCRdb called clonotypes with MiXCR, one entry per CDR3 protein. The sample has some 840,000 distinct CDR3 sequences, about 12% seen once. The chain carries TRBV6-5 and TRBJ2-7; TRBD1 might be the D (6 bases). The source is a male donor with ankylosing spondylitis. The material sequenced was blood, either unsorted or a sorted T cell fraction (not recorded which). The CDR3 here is CASSLLGTPTYEQYF. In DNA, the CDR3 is TGTGCCAGCAGTCTCCTCGGGACACCCACTTACGAGCAGTACTTC.